The 14 T cell receptor beta chains below come from one sample, sequenced in a study of immune evolution from preneoplasia to lung adenocarcinoma. The table came from immunoSEQ multiplex PCR; TCRdb's copy has only in-frame clones and leaves some out. The repertoire consists of about 10,000 clones, with 70% to 80% occurring once and the leading ten covering 4.8%. The sample comprised FFPE minimally invasive lung adenocarcinoma tissue. The source of these receptors is an older person with lung adenocarcinoma.

This clone was detected only a few times. This chain uses TRBV30 with TRBJ1-4, with D uncertain. Trimming removed 0 bases at V and 6 bases at J, with 8 bases between. The V gene's germline CDR1 is GTSNPN and CDR2 SVGIG (reference sequence). The CDR3 spans 13 residues. DNA for the CDR3: TGTGCCTGGAGTGTATGGGAGGATGAAAAACTGTTTTTT. As protein: CAWSVWEDEKLFF.

The chain employs TRBV5-6 and TRBJ2-1; D is unclear. The germline V and J ends were trimmed by 2 bases and 7 bases, with 7 bases remaining between them. In germline, CDR1 is SGHDT, CDR2 YYEEEE. CDR3 length: 12 amino acids. The CDR3 protein is CASSFSVNEQFF. The CDR3 bases are TGTGCCAGCAGCTTCTCAGTAAATGAGCAGTTCTTC.

The V gene is TRBV29-1, the J gene TRBJ2-5; D might be TRBD1 (5 bases). V was pared by 4 bases and J by 5 bases, with 20 bases between. CDR1 is SQVTM and CDR2 is ANQGSEA in the germline V gene. There are 15 residues in the CDR3. The CDR3 here is CSVVPTQGSSETQYF. The CDR3 coding sequence is TGCAGCGTTGTACCTACCCAGGGTTCCTCGGAGACCCAGTACTTC.

As for this clone: At one of its ends the junction is not consistent with the germline gene, which may arise from a read error. The gene calls are TRBV28 and TRBJ2-5, with 8 bases lining up with TRBD1. Germline loops: CDR1 MDHEN, CDR2 SYDVKM. CDR3 size: 16 residues. Here the CDR3 reads CASRTDSTGARETQYF. CDR3 sequence (DNA): TGTGCCAGCAGGACAGACTCGACAGGGGCTCGGGAGACTCAGTACTTC.

This chain links TRBV5-6 with TRBJ1-2; D ambiguous. Trimming stripped 0 bases from V and 4 bases from J, with 4 bases between. The CDR3 is 12 residues long. The germline V gene encodes CDR1 SGHDT and CDR2 YYEEEE. CDR3 loop: CASSLVGYGYTF. The CDR3 bases are TGTGCCAGCAGCTTGGTGGGCTATGGCTACACCTTC. Looking up the rest from reference TRBV5-6 and TRBJ1-2 gives the full variable domain: DAGVTQSPTHLIKTRGQQVTLRCSPKSGHDTVSWYQQALGQGPQFIFQYYEEEERQRGNFPDRFSGHQFPNYSSELNVNALLLGDSALYLCASSLVGYGYTFGSGTRLTVV.

This sequence joins TRBV27 and TRBJ2-2; TRBD2 might be the D (5 bases). Trimming took off 1 base at V and 7 bases at J, with 19 bases between the two ends. Germline assignment: CDR1 MNHEY and CDR2 SMNVEV (reference sequence). This CDR3 contains 17 residues. The DNA for the CDR3 is TGTGCCAGCAGTTTATTAGGGATCCGGGATGGCCACGGGGAGCTGTTTTTT. Its translation: CASSLLGIRDGHGELFF.

This clone was detected once. The chain joins TRBV11-2 to TRBJ2-2, with D uncertain. CDR3 size: 13 residues. Trimming shortened V by 0 bases and J by 7 bases, and 6 bases separated the two germline ends. In germline, CDR1 is SGHAT, CDR2 FQNNGV. CDR3 in DNA: TGTGCCAGCAGCTTAGAGTTGGGCGGGGAGCTGTTTTTT. Its translation is CASSLELGGELFF.

The gene calls are TRBV7-2 and TRBJ2-7, with a possible D match to TRBD1 (6 bases). The CDR3 totals 12 residues. The germline V gene encodes CDR1 SGHTA and CDR2 FQGNSA. V gave up 4 bases and J gave up 4 bases, with 8 bases separating them. CDR3 DNA: TGTGCCAGCAGCTCCCAGGGGTACGAGCAGTACTTC. It yields the protein CASSSQGYEQYF.

The V call is TRBV18, the J call TRBJ2-5, with D maybe TRBD2 (6 bases). The CDR3 runs to 18 residues. V dropped 3 bases and J dropped 4 bases, with 24 bases sitting between them. CDR1 is KGHSH and CDR2 is LQKENI in the germline V gene. In DNA, the CDR3 is TGTGCCAGCTCACCCCGTCTCGCGGGGCCGCTCGAGGGAGAGACCCAGTACTTC. Translation gives CASSPRLAGPLEGETQYF.

CDR3 region: CASKTKGEQYF. CDR3 nucleotides: TGTGCCAGTAAAACTAAGGGGGAGCAGTACTTC. The rearrangement joins TRBV19 to TRBJ2-5, with TRBD1 as a possible D gene (6 bases). Looked up from germline, CDR1 is LNHDA and CDR2 is SQIVND (reference sequence). CDR3 length equals 11 residues. V was shortened by 7 bases and J by 11 bases, with 14 bases between the two germline ends. The full variable domain, its missing parts supplied by reference TRBV19 and TRBJ2-5, is DGGITQSPKYLFRKEGQNVTLSCEQNLNHDAMYWYRQDPGQGLRLIYYSQIVNDFQKGDIAEGYSVSREKKESFPLTVTSAQKNPTAFYLCASKTKGEQYFGPGTRLLVL.

This sequence joins TRBV7-9 and TRBJ2-7; 12 nucleotides agree with TRBD1. J was trimmed by 6 bases and V by 7 bases; bases with no gene match: 13. The CDR3 runs 16 residues. The germline gives CDR1 SEHNR, CDR2 FQNEAQ (reference sequence). CDR3: CASTYPQGQGAVEQYF. CDR3 DNA sequence: TGTGCCAGCACATATCCCCAGGGACAGGGGGCTGTCGAGCAGTACTTC.

V gene TRBV18 combines with J gene TRBJ1-3; D is ambiguous. Germline V gives CDR1 KGHSH, CDR2 LQKENI. V lost 1 base to trimming and J lost 5 bases, with 18 bases between them. The length of the CDR3 is 17 residues. CDR3 region: CASSPLWESDPRNTIYF. In nucleotides, the CDR3 is TGTGCCAGCTCACCACTGTGGGAATCGGACCCGCGAAACACCATATATTTT.

The chain employs TRBV30 and TRBJ1-2, with D hard to call. The germline V and J ends were trimmed by 3 bases and 8 bases, with 13 bases remaining between them. Germline CDR1 is GTSNPN and CDR2 is SVGIG (reference sequence). CDR3 length: 12 amino acids. The CDR3 nucleotides read TGTGCCTGGAGCGGAGCGGCCGAGGGCTACACCTTC. Protein sequence: CAWSGAAEGYTF.

The chain recombines TRBV18 with TRBJ1-4; weak D call: TRBD1 (6 bases). This CDR3 spans 14 amino acids. V dropped 1 base and J dropped 6 bases, with 9 bases sitting between them. Germline assignment: CDR1 KGHSH and CDR2 LQKENI. This chain's CDR3 is CASSPRQDDEKLFF. The DNA for the CDR3 is TGTGCCAGCTCACCACGACAGGACGATGAAAAACTGTTTTTT.